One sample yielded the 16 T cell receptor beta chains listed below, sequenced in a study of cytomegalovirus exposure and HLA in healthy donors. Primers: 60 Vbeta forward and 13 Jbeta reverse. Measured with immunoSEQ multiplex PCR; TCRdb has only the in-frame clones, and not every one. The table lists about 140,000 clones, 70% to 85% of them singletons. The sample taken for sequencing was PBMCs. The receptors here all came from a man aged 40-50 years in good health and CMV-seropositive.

The CDR3 DNA reads TGTGCCAGCATCGTAGAGTGGACCGGGGAGCTGTTTTTT. Protein product: CASIVEWTGELFF. The chain joins TRBV5-5 to TRBJ2-2; D unclear. Germline V gives CDR1 SGHKS, CDR2 YYEKEE (reference sequence). The V gene lost 6 bases and the J gene lost 5 bases, with 11 bases spanning the gap. The CDR3 covers 13 residues.

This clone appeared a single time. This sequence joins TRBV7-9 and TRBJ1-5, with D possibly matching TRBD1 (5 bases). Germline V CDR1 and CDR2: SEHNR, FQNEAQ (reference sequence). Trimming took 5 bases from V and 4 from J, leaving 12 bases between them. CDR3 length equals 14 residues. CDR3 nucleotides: TGTGCCAGCAGCCAAGGGGAGGGGAATCAGCCCCAGCATTTT. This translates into CASSQGEGNQPQHF.

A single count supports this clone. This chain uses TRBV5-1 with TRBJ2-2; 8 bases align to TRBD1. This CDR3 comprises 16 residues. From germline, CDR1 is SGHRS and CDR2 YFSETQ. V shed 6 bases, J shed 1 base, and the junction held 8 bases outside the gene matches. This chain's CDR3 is CASKISGQGNTGELFF. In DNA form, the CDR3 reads TGCGCCAGCAAAATTTCCGGACAGGGGAACACCGGGGAGCTGTTTTTT. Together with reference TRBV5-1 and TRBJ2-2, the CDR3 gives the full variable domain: KAGVTQTPRYLIKTRGQQVTLSCSPISGHRSVSWYQQTPGQGLQFLFEYFSETQRNKGNFPGRFSGRQFSNSRSEMNVSTLELGDSALYLCASKISGQGNTGELFFGEGSRLTVL.

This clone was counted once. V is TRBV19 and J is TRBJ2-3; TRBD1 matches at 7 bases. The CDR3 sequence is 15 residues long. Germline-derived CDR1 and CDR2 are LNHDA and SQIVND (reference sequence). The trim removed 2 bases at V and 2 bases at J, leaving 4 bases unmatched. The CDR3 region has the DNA TGTGCCAGTAGTATACGACAGGGTTTCACAGATACGCAGTATTTT. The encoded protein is CASSIRQGFTDTQYF.

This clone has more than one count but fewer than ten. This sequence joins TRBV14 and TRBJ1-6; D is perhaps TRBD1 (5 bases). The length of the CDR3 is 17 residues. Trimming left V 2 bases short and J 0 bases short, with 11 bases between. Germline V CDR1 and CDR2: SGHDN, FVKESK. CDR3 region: CASSQLGGSSYNSPLHF. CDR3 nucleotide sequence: TGTGCCAGCAGCCAACTTGGGGGGAGCTCCTATAATTCACCCCTCCACTTT.

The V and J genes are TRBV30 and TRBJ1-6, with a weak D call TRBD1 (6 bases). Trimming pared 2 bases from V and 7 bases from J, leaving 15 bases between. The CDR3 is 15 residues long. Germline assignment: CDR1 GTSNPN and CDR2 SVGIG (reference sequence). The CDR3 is CAWSFIDRNNSPLHF. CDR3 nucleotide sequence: TGTGCCTGGAGTTTCATCGACAGGAACAATTCACCCCTCCACTTT. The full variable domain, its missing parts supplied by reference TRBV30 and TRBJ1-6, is SQTIHQWPATLVQPVGSPLSLECTVEGTSNPNLYWYRQAAGRGLQLLFYSVGIGQISSEVPQNLSASRPQDRQFILSSKKLLLSDSGFYLCAWSFIDRNNSPLHFGNGTRLTVT.

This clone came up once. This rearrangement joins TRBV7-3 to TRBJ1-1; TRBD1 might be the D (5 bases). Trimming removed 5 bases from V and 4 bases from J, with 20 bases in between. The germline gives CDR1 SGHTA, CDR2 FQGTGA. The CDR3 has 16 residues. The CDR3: CASSPGRVRRGTEAFF. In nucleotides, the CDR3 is TGTGCCAGCAGCCCGGGGCGGGTGCGGCGGGGCACTGAAGCTTTCTTT.

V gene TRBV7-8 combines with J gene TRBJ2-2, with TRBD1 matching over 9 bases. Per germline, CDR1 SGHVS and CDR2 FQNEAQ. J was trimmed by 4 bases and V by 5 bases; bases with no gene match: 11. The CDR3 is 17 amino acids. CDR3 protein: CASSRGQGDFVTGELFF. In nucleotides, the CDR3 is TGTGCCAGCAGCAGGGGACAGGGCGATTTTGTCACCGGGGAGCTGTTTTTT.

CDR3 residues: CAWGKGLAGGEEQFF. The CDR3 DNA sequence: TGTGCCTGGGGTAAGGGACTAGCGGGAGGGGAAGAGCAGTTCTTC. V gene TRBV30 combines with J gene TRBJ2-1; TRBD2 agrees at 16 bases. V lost 5 bases and J lost 10; bases outside the gene matches: 8. CDR3 size: 15 residues. Germline values: CDR1 GTSNPN, CDR2 SVGIG (reference sequence).

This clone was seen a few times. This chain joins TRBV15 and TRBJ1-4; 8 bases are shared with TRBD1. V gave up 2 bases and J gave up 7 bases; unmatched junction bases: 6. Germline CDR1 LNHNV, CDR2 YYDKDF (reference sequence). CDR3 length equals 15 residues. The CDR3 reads CATSRPGGASEKLFF. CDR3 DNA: TGTGCCACCAGCAGACCAGGGGGCGCGAGTGAAAAACTGTTTTTT.

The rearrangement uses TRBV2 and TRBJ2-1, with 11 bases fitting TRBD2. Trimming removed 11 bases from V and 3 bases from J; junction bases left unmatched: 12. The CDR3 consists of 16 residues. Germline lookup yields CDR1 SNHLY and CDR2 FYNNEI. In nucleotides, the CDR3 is TGTGCCGTTCCCGGGGCTAGCGGGGGGAACTACAATGAGCAGTTCTTC. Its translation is CAVPGASGGNYNEQFF.

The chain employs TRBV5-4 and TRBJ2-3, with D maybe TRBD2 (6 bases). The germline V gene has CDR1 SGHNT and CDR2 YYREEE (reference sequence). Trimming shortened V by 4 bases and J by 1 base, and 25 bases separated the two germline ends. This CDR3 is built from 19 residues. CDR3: CASSTPGTGFGRGTDTQYF. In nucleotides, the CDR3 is TGTGCCAGCAGCACACCCGGGACTGGATTCGGGAGAGGCACAGATACGCAGTATTTT.

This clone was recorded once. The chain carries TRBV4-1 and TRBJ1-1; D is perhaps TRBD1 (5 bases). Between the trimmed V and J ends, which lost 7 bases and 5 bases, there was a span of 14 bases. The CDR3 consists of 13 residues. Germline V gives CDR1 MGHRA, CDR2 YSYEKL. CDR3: CASTPGRGTEAFF. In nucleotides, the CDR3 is TGCGCCAGCACCCCAGGTAGGGGAACTGAAGCTTTCTTT.

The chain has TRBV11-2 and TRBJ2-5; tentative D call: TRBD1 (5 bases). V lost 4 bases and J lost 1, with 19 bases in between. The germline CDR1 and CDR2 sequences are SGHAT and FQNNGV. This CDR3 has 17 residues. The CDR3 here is CASSSSIRVGPQETQYF. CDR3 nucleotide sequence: TGTGCCAGCAGCTCCTCTATCAGGGTAGGGCCCCAAGAGACCCAGTACTTC.

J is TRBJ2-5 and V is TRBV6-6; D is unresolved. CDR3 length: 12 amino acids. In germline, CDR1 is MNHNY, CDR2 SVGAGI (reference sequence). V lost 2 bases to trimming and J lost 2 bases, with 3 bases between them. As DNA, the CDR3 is TGTGCCAGCAGTTACCAACAAGAGACCCAGTACTTC. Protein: CASSYQQETQYF.

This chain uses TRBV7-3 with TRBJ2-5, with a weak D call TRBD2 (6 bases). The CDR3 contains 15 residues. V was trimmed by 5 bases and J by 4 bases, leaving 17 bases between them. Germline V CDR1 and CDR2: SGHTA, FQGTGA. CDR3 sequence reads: CASSAGGAGGETQYF. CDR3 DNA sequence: TGTGCCAGCAGCGCCGGAGGGGCTGGAGGAGAGACCCAGTACTTC.